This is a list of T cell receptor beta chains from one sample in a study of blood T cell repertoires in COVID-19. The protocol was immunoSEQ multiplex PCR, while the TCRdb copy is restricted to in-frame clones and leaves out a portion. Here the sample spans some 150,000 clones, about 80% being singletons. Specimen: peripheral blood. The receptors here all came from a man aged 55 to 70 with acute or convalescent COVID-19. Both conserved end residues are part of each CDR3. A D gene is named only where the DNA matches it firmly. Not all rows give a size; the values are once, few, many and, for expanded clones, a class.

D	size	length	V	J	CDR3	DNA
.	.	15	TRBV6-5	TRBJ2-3	CASSLDYPSVDTQYF	TGTGCCAGCAGTTTAGACTACCCCTCGGTAGATACGCAGTATTTT
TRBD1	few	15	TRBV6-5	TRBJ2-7	CASSSQGQGPYEQYF	TGTGCCAGCAGTTCCCAAGGACAGGGGCCCTACGAGCAGTACTTC
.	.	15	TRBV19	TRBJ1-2	CASSAQQGPNYGYTF	TGTGCCAGTAGTGCGCAACAGGGACCTAACTATGGCTACACCTTC
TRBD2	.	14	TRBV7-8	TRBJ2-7	CASSLLRGGPEQYF	TGTGCCAGCAGCTTACTGCGGGGGGGCCCCGAGCAGTACTTC
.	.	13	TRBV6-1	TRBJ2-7	CASSQGHSYEQYF	TGTGCCAGCAGTCAGGGACATAGCTACGAGCAGTACTTC
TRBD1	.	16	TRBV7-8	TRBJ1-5	CASSSGQGAGNQPQHF	TGTGCCAGCAGCTCAGGACAGGGTGCTGGCAATCAGCCCCAGCATTTT
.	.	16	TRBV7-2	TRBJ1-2	CASSLGGGTANYGYTF	TGTGCCAGCAGCTTAGGAGGAGGAACAGCTAACTATGGCTACACCTTC
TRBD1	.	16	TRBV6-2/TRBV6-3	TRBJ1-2	CASSYSTGAYGYGYTF	TGTGCCAGCAGTTACTCTACAGGGGCATATGGCTATGGCTACACCTTC
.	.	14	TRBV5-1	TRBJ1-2	CASSLTASNYGYTF	TGCGCCAGCAGCTTGACAGCCTCTAACTATGGCTACACCTTC
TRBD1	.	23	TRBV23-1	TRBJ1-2	CASSQRGCSGGTEKNNPYPGYTF	TGCGCCAGCAGTCAAAGGGGATGTTCGGGCGGGACAGAAAAAAACAACCCATATCCTGGCTACACCTTC
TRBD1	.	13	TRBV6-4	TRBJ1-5	CASSRQGGQPQHF	TGTGCCAGCAGTCGACAGGGAGGCCAGCCCCAGCATTTT
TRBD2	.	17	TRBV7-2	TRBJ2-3	CASSTEGLAGSTDTQYF	TGTGCCAGCAGCACGGAAGGACTAGCGGGGAGCACAGATACGCAGTATTTT
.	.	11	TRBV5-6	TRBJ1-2	CASRPSGGYTF	TGTGCCAGCAGACCCTCCGGGGGCTACACCTTC
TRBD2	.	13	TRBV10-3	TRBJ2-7	CAIGRGENYEQYF	TGTGCCATCGGTCGGGGGGAGAACTACGAGCAGTACTTC
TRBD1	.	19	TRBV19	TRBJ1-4	CASSADRGASSAKGEKLFF	TGTGCCAGTAGTGCCGACAGGGGCGCTAGCTCGGCGAAAGGTGAAAAACTGTTTTTT
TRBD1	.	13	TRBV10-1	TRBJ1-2	CASIWTGVYGYTF	TGCGCCAGCATCTGGACAGGAGTCTATGGCTACACCTTC
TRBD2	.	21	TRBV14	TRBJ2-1	CASSPTGLAGGLGVGYNEQFF	TGTGCCAGCAGCCCCACAGGACTAGCGGGGGGGTTAGGAGTTGGCTACAATGAGCAGTTCTTC
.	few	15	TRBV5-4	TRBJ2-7	CASSLSTRVVSEQYF	TGTGCCAGCAGCTTGTCTACTAGGGTCGTTTCAGAGCAGTACTTC
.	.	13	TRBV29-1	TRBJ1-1	CSVEESPGGEAFF	TGCAGCGTTGAAGAGTCGCCCGGGGGTGAAGCTTTCTTT
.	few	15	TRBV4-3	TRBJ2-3	CASSRWQTSTDTQYF	TGCGCCAGCAGCCGATGGCAGACTAGCACAGATACGCAGTATTTT
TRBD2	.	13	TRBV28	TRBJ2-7	CASTRAGASEQYF	TGTGCCAGCACCAGAGCGGGAGCTTCCGAGCAGTACTTC
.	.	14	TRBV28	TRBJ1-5	CASDTRRDNQPQHF	TGTGCCAGCGATACGCGGCGTGACAATCAGCCCCAGCATTTT
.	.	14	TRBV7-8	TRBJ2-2	CASISTGMTGELFF	TGTGCCAGCATCTCTACAGGGATGACCGGGGAGCTGTTTTTT
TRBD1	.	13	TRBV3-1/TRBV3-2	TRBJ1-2	CASSPRQGLGYTF	TGTGCCAGCAGCCCTAGACAGGGCCTTGGCTACACCTTC
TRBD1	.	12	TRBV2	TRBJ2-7	CAISRGQYEQYF	TGTGCCATTTCACGGGGACAGTACGAGCAGTACTTC
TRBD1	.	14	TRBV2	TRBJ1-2	CASSPGQGIYGYTF	TGTGCCAGCAGTCCGGGACAGGGGATTTATGGCTACACCTTC
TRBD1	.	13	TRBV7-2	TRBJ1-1	CASRVTGATEAFF	TGTGCCAGCAGGGTTACAGGGGCGACTGAAGCTTTCTTT
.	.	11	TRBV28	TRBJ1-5	CASTNAVSGHF	TGTGCCAGCACCAATGCAGTCTCAGGGCATTTT
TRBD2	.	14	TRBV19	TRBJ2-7	CASRRSGRRDEQYF	TGTGCCAGTAGGAGAAGCGGGAGACGAGACGAGCAGTACTTC
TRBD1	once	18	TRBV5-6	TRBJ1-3	CASSYLRTGATSGNTIYF	TGTGCCAGCAGCTACTTAAGGACAGGGGCGACCTCTGGAAACACCATATATTTT
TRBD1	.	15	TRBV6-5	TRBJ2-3	CASRTGTGITDTQYF	TGTGCCAGCAGAACCGGGACAGGGATAACAGATACGCAGTATTTT
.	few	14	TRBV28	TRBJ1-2	CASSGGTEAYGYTF	TGTGCCAGCAGTGGAGGGACCGAGGCCTATGGCTACACCTTC
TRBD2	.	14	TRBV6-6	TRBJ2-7	CASSLAAGAYEQYF	TGTGCCAGCAGCCTCGCGGCGGGAGCCTACGAGCAGTACTTC
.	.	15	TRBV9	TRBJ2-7	CASSPSAAVDYEQYF	TGTGCCAGCAGCCCCTCCGCGGCAGTCGATTACGAGCAGTACTTC
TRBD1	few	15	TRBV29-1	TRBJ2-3	CSVEEIDRGLNTQYF	TGCAGCGTTGAAGAGATTGACAGGGGGCTTAATACGCAGTATTTT
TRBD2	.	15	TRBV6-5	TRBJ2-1	CASSTSVISYNEQFF	TGTGCCAGCAGTACTAGCGTCATCTCCTACAATGAGCAGTTCTTC
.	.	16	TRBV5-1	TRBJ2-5	CASSFGGAGVGETQYF	TGCGCCAGCAGCTTCGGAGGGGCCGGGGTGGGAGAGACCCAGTACTTC
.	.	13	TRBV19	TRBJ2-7	CASSIGSYYEQYF	TGTGCCAGTAGTATAGGGAGTTACTACGAGCAGTACTTC
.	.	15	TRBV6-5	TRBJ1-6	CASMGAGTYNSPLHF	TGTGCCAGCATGGGGGCCGGGACCTATAATTCACCCCTCCACTTT
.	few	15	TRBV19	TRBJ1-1	CASSIQSTVYTEAFF	TGTGCCAGTAGTATCCAATCGACAGTCTACACTGAAGCTTTCTTT
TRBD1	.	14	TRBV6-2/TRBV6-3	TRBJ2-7	CASSSRQGRHEQYF	TGTGCCAGCAGTTCGCGACAGGGGAGGCACGAGCAGTACTTC
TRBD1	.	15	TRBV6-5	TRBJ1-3	CASSRTGGPGNTIYF	TGTGCCAGCAGTCGGACAGGGGGCCCCGGAAACACCATATATTTT
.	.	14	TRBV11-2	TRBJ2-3	CASSRGYGTDTQYF	TGTGCCAGCAGCCGAGGGTACGGCACAGATACGCAGTATTTT
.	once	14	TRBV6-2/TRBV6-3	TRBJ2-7	CASSFRQGKGVQYF	TGTGCCAGCAGTTTTCGGCAGGGGAAGGGCGTGCAGTACTTC
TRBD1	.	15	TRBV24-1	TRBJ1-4	CATSASTGSNEKLFF	TGTGCCACCAGTGCCTCGACAGGGTCTAATGAAAAACTGTTTTTT
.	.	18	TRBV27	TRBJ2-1	CASSSRRTMRVSADEQFF	TGTGCCAGCAGTTCCCGGAGGACTATGAGGGTCTCGGCGGATGAGCAGTTCTTC
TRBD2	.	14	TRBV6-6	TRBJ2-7	CASRGLAEGGEQYF	TGTGCCAGCAGGGGACTAGCCGAAGGAGGCGAGCAGTACTTC
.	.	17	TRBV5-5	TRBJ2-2	CASSRMIRQAQPGELFF	TGTGCCAGCAGCCGGATGATACGACAGGCACAGCCCGGGGAGCTGTTTTTT
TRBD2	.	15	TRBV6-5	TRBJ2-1	CASTLAAGGHNEQFF	TGTGCCAGCACCCTCGCCGCGGGAGGACACAATGAGCAGTTCTTC